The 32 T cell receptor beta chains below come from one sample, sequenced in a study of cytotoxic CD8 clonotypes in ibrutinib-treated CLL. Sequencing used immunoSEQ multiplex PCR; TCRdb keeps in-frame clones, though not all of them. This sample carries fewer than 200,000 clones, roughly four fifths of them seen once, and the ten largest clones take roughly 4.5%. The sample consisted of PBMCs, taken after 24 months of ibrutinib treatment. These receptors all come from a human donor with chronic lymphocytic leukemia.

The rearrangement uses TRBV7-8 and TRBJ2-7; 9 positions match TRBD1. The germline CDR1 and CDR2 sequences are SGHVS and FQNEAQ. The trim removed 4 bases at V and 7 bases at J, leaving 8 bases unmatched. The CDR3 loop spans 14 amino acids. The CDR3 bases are TGTGCCAGCAGCTCGCCCCCAGACAGGGGGGAGCAGTACTTC. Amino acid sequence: CASSSPPDRGEQYF.

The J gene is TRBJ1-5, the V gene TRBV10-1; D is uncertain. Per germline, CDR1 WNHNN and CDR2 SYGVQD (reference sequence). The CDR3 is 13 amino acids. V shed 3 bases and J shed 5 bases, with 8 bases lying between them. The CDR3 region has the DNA TGCGCCAGCAGTGACAGTCCGCATCAGCCCCAGCATTTT. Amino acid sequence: CASSDSPHQPQHF.

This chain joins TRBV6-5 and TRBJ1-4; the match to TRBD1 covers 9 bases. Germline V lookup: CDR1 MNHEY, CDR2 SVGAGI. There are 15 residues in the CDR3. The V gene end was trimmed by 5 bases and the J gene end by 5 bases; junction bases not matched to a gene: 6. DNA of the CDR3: TGTGCCAGCAGTCCGGGGACAGGGAGAAATGAAAAACTGTTTTTT. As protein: CASSPGTGRNEKLFF.

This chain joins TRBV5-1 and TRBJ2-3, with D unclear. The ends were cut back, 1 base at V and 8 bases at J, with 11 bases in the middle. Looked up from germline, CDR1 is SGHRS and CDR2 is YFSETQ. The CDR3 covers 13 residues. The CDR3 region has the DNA TGCGCCAGCAGCTTGCCCCTCGGTGGTACGCAGTATTTT. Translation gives CASSLPLGGTQYF.

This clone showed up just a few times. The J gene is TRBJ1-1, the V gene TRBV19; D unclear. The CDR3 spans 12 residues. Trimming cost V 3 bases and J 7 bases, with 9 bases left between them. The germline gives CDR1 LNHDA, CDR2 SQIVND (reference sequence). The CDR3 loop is CASSMWQSEAFF. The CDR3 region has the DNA TGTGCCAGTAGTATGTGGCAGAGTGAAGCTTTCTTT.

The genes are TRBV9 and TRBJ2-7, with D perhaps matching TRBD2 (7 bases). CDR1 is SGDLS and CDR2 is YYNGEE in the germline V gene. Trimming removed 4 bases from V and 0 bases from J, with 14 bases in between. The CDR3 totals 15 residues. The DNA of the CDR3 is TGTGCCAGCAGCCTCGGGGGGCTCTACTCCTACGAGCAGTACTTC. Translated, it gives CASSLGGLYSYEQYF.

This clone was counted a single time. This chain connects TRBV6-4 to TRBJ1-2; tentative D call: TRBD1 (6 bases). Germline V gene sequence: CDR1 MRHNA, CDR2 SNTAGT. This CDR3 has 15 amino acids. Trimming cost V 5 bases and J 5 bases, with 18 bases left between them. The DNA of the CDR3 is TGTGCCAGCAGTCCCAGTGGGGGGGCAAGGTATGGCTACACCTTC. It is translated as CASSPSGGARYGYTF.

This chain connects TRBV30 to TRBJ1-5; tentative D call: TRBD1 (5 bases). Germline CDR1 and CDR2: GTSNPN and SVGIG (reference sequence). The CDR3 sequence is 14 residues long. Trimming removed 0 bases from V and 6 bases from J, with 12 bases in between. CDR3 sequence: CAWSVGRGTQPQHF. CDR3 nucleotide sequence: TGTGCCTGGAGTGTCGGGAGGGGCACTCAGCCCCAGCATTTT.

CDR3 in DNA: TGTGCCAGCAGCCCCTTCCCGGGAGGGGGGTACGAGCAGTACTTC. Translated: CASSPFPGGGYEQYF. V and J are TRBV7-2 and TRBJ2-7, with 8 bases matching TRBD2. The CDR3 has 15 amino acids. The J segment lost 4 bases and the V segment lost 5 bases, leaving 10 bases of the junction unmatched. Germline V gene lookup returns CDR1 SGHTA and CDR2 FQGNSA.

This chain's CDR3 is CASSQTTGPYGYTF. The CDR3 DNA sequence: TGTGCCAGCAGCCAAACGACAGGGCCCTATGGCTACACCTTC. The rearrangement joins TRBV7-9 to TRBJ1-2, with 7 positions matching TRBD1. CDR3 size: 14 residues. V lost 5 bases and J lost 4; bases outside the gene matches: 7. Germline V gene data show CDR1 as SEHNR and CDR2 as FQNEAQ (reference sequence).

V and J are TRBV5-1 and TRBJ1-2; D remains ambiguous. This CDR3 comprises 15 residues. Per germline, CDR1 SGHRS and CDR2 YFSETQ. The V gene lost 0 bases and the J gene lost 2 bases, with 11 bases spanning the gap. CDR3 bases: TGCGCCAGCAGCTTGGTTCTGGGCCCCAACTATGGCTACACCTTC. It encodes CASSLVLGPNYGYTF.

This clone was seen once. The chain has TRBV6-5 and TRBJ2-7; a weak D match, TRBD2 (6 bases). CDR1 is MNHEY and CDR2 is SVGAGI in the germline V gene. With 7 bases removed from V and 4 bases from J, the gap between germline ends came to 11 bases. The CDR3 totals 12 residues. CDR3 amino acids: CASTTGAYEQYF. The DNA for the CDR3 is TGTGCCAGCACCACGGGAGCTTACGAGCAGTACTTC.

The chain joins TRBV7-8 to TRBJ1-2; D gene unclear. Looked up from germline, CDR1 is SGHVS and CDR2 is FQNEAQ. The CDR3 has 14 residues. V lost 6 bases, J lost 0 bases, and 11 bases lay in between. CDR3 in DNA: TGTGCCAGCAGTATCCGCTCCCCTAACTATGGCTACACCTTC. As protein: CASSIRSPNYGYTF. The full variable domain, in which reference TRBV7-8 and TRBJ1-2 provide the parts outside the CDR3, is GAGVSQSPRYKVAKRGQDVALRCDPISGHVSLFWYQQALGQGPEFLTYFQNEAQLDKSGLPSDRFFAERPEGSVSTLKIQRTQQEDSAVYLCASSIRSPNYGYTFGSGTRLTVV.

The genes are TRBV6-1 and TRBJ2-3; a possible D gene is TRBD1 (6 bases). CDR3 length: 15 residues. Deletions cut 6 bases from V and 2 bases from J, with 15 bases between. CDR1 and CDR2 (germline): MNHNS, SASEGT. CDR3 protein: CASRRRQAPTDTQYF. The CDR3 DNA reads TGTGCCAGCAGAAGACGACAGGCACCCACAGATACGCAGTATTTT.

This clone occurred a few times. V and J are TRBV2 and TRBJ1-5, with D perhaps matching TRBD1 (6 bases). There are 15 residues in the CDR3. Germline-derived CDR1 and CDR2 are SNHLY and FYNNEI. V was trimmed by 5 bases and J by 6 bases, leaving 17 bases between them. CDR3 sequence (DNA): TGTGCCAGCAGTCCGCGACAGGTTTACACTCAGCCCCAGCATTTT. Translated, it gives CASSPRQVYTQPQHF.

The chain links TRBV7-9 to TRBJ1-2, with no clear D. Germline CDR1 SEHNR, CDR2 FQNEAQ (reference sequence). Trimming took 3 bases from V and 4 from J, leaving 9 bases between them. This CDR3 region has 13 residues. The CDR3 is CASSLNSRYGYTF. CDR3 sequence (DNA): TGTGCCAGCAGCTTGAACAGCCGCTATGGCTACACCTTC. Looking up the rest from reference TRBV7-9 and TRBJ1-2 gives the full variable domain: DTGVSQNPRHKITKRGQNVTFRCDPISEHNRLYWYRQTLGQGPEFLTYFQNEAQLEKSRLLSDRFSAERPKGSFSTLEIQRTEQGDSAMYLCASSLNSRYGYTFGSGTRLTVV.

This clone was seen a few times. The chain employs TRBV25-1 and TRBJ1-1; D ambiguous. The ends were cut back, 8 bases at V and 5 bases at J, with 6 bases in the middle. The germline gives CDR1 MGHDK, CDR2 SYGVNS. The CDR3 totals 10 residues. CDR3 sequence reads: CASRSTEAFF. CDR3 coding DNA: TGTGCCAGCCGATCTACTGAAGCTTTCTTT.

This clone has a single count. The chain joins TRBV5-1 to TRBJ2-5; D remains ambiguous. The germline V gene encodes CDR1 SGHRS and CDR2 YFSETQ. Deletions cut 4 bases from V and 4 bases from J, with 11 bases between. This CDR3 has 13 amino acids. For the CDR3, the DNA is TGCGCCAGCAGCAATACCTTGGGAGAGACCCAGTACTTC. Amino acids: CASSNTLGETQYF.

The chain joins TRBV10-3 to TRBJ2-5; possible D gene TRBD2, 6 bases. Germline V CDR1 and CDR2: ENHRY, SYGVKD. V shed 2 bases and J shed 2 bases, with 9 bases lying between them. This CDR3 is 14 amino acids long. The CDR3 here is CAISEGGEQETQYF. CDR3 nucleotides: TGTGCCATCAGTGAGGGCGGGGAGCAAGAGACCCAGTACTTC.

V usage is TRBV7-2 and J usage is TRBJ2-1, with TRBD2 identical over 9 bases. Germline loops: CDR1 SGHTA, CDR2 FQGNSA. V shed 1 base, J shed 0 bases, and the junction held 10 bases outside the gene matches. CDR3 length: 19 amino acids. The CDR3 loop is CASSLGNSGSWGSYNEQFF. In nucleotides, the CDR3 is TGTGCCAGCAGCTTAGGGAATAGCGGGAGTTGGGGCTCCTACAATGAGCAGTTCTTC.

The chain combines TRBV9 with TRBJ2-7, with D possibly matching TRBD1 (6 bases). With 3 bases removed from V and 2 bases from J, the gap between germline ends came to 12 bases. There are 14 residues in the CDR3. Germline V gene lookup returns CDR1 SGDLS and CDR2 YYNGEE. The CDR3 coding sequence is TGTGCCAGCAGCGAGTCAGGGGTCACCTACGAGCAGTACTTC. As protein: CASSESGVTYEQYF.

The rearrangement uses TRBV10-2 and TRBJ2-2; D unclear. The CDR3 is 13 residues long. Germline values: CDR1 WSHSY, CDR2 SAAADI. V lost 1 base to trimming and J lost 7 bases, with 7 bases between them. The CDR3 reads CASSEYVGGELFF. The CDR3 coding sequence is TGCGCCAGCAGTGAGTACGTCGGCGGGGAGCTGTTTTTT.

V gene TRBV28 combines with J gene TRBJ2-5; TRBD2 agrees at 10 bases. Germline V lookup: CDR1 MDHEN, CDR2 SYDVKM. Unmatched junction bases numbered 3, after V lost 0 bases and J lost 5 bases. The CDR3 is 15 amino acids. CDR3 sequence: CASSLWSSGGETQYF. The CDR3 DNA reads TGTGCCAGCAGTTTATGGTCTAGCGGGGGTGAGACCCAGTACTTC.

CDR3 DNA sequence: TGCGCCAGCAGCCAAGCCCCTAGCGGGAGTGGGGAGCAGTACTTC. Amino acids: CASSQAPSGSGEQYF. The rearrangement links TRBV4-1 to TRBJ2-7; 10 nucleotides match TRBD2. Trimming removed 1 base from V and 7 bases from J; junction bases left unmatched: 7. CDR3 length: 15 residues. Germline V gene lookup returns CDR1 MGHRA and CDR2 YSYEKL.

The CDR3: CASSDRGRLEAFF. The CDR3 nucleotides are TGTGCCAGCAGTGACAGGGGGCGCCTCGAAGCTTTCTTT. J is TRBJ1-1 and V is TRBV2, with 8 bases identical to TRBD1. CDR1 and CDR2 from the germline V gene are SNHLY and FYNNEI. The CDR3 runs 13 residues. The trim removed 3 bases at V and 8 bases at J, leaving 5 bases unmatched.

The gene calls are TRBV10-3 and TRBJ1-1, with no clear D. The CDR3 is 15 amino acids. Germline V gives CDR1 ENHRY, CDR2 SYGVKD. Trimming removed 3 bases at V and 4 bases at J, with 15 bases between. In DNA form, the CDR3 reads TGTGCCATCAGTGAAAGGGAGGTGGTGGGCACTGAAGCTTTCTTT. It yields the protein CAISEREVVGTEAFF.

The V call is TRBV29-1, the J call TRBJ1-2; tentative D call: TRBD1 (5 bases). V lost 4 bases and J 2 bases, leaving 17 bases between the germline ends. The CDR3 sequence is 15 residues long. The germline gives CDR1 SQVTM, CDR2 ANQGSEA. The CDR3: CSVAVSGYGNYGYTF. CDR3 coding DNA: TGCAGCGTTGCAGTGTCAGGGTACGGGAACTATGGCTACACCTTC.

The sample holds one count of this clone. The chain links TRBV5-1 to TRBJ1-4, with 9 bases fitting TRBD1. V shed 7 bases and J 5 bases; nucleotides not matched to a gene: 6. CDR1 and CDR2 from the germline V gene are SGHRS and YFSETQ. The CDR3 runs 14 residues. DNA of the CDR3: TGCGCCAGCGGACCCGGGACAGGGAATGAAAAACTGTTTTTT. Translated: CASGPGTGNEKLFF.

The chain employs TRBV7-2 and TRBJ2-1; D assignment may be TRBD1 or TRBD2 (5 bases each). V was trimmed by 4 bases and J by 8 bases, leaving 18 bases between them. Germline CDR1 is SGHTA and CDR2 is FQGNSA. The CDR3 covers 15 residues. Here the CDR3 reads CASSSLGEPYDEQFF. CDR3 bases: TGTGCCAGCAGCTCACTAGGGGAGCCCTATGATGAGCAGTTCTTC.

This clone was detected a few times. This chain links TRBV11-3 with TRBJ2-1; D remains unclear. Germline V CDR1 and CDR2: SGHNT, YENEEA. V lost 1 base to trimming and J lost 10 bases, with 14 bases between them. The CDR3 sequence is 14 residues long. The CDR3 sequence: CASSLGLGSTEQFF. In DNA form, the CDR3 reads TGTGCCAGCAGCTTAGGTTTAGGGTCCACGGAGCAGTTCTTC.

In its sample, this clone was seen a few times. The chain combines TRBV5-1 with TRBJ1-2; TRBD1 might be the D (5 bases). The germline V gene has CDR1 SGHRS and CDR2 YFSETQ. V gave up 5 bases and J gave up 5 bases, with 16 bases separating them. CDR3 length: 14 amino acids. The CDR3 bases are TGCGCCAGCAGGAGGGACCGAGGACCTTATGGCTACACCTTC. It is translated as CASRRDRGPYGYTF.

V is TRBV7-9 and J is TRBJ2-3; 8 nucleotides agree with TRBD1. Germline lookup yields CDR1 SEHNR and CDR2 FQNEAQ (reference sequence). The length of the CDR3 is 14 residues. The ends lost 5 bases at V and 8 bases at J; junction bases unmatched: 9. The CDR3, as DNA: TGTGCCAGCAGCCGAGGGACAGGAGGCTCTACGCAGTATTTT. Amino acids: CASSRGTGGSTQYF. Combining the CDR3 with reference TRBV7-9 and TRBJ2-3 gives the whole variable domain DTGVSQNPRHKITKRGQNVTFRCDPISEHNRLYWYRQTLGQGPEFLTYFQNEAQLEKSRLLSDRFSAERPKGSFSTLEIQRTEQGDSAMYLCASSRGTGGSTQYFGPGTRLTVL.